A single sample gave rise to the 23 T cell receptor beta chains below, sequenced in a study of Graves' ophthalmopathy and Graves' hyperthyroidism. RNA transcripts were the source from which TCR beta CDR3 regions were amplified. HTBI primers served in a first-round RT-PCR, which a second-round multiplex PCR followed. Each CDR3 protein is one row after TCRdb ran MiXCR on the multiplex PCR reads. The sample shows more than 1,000,000 distinct CDR3 sequences, about 36% of them seen only once. The sample taken for sequencing was peripheral blood or thyroid tissue (not recorded which). Every receptor here comes from an adult man with Graves' hyperthyroidism.

This clonotype was found a few times. This CDR3 reads CSVDQGEGYTF. CDR3 bases: TGCAGCGTTGATCAGGGGGAAGGCTACACCTTC. The chain employs TRBV29-1 and TRBJ1-2, with 7 bases identical to TRBD1. The CDR3 is made up of 11 amino acids. With V trimmed by 3 bases and J by 8 bases, 3 bases remained unmatched. Germline V lookup: CDR1 SQVTM, CDR2 ANQGSEA.

The V and J genes are TRBV2 and TRBJ1-2; the D is unclear. The length of the CDR3 is 12 residues. The V gene lost 6 bases and the J gene lost 2 bases, with 7 bases spanning the gap. Germline V gene sequence: CDR1 SNHLY, CDR2 FYNNEI. CDR3 loop: CASRSVNYGYTF. CDR3 coding DNA: TGTGCCAGCAGGTCGGTAAACTATGGCTACACCTTC.

As concerns this clonotype: A clone one base away is much larger, so this may be a read error. The genes are TRBV20-1 and TRBJ2-5; perhaps TRBD2 as D (6 bases). Germline V gene lookup returns CDR1 DFQATT and CDR2 SNEGSKA (reference sequence). The CDR3 consists of 17 residues. Trimming left V 4 bases short and J 0 bases short, with 21 bases between. The CDR3 sequence: CSANPTVGSSDQETQYF. In DNA, the CDR3 is TGCAGTGCTAATCCCACAGTGGGTTCTAGCGACCAAGAGACCCAGTACTTC.

This clonotype has at least ten counts. The rearrangement joins TRBV19 to TRBJ1-5; 7 bases match TRBD1. V shed 3 bases and J 9 bases; nucleotides not matched to a gene: 8. Germline V lookup: CDR1 LNHDA, CDR2 SQIVND (reference sequence). The CDR3 consists of 14 residues. The CDR3 nucleotides are TGTGCCAGTAGTATCGGGACAGCGAGGGGGCCCCAGCATTTT. As protein: CASSIGTARGPQHF. Variable domain in full (rest from reference TRBV19 and TRBJ1-5): DGGITQSPKYLFRKEGQNVTLSCEQNLNHDAMYWYRQDPGQGLRLIYYSQIVNDFQKGDIAEGYSVSREKKESFPLTVTSAQKNPTAFYLCASSIGTARGPQHFGDGTRLSIL.

V usage is TRBV25-1 and J usage is TRBJ1-1, with D hard to call. Germline assignment: CDR1 MGHDK and CDR2 SYGVNS. V was cut by 4 bases and J by 3 bases, with 15 bases left in between. The CDR3 is made up of 15 amino acids. The CDR3 nucleotides read TGTGCCAGCAGTGCTAGGAGGACGGGTTACACTGAAGCTTTCTTT. It translates to CASSARRTGYTEAFF.

This clonotype was seen more than once but under ten times. V and J are TRBV7-2 and TRBJ2-2, with D unclear. This CDR3 region has 15 residues. V was shortened by 1 base and J by 0 bases, with 6 bases between the two germline ends. Per germline, CDR1 SGHTA and CDR2 FQGNSA. The CDR3: CASSLGPANTGELFF. CDR3 DNA: TGTGCCAGCAGCTTAGGGCCCGCGAACACCGGGGAGCTGTTTTTT.

This clonotype was observed many times. The chain carries TRBV12-3 or TRBV12-4 and TRBJ2-5, with TRBD1 matching over 9 bases. This CDR3 is built from 14 residues. V shed 6 bases, J shed 2 bases, and the junction held 4 bases outside the gene matches. The CDR3 region has the DNA TGTGCCAGCAGAGACGGACAGGGGCAAGAGACCCAGTACTTC. Translation: CASRDGQGQETQYF.

This clonotype was seen only a few times. This chain connects TRBV6-6 to TRBJ2-7; D is possibly TRBD1 (5 bases). Germline V CDR1 and CDR2: MNHNY, SVGAGI (reference sequence). The CDR3 is 14 residues long. The V end lost 6 bases, the J end lost 0 bases, and 12 bases lay between the germline ends. This CDR3 is CASRNRLSSYEQYF. Here the CDR3 DNA reads TGTGCCAGCAGGAACAGGTTGAGCTCCTACGAGCAGTACTTC.

There are a few counts of this clonotype. CDR3 residues: CASSPSSDYEQYF. The CDR3 DNA is TGTGCCAGCAGCCCCTCTTCCGACTACGAGCAGTACTTC. The rearrangement links TRBV5-4 to TRBJ2-7; D is unresolved. CDR3 size: 13 residues. CDR1 is SGHNT and CDR2 is YYREEE in the germline V gene (reference sequence). V lost 4 bases and J 3 bases, leaving 11 bases between the germline ends.

This chain joins TRBV7-8 and TRBJ1-4; D may be TRBD1 (5 bases). CDR1 and CDR2 (germline): SGHVS, FQNEAQ. Between the trimmed V and J ends, which lost 8 bases and 8 bases, there was a span of 9 bases. The CDR3 spans 11 residues. CDR3 bases: TGTGCCAGCCTGCCAGGGGAAAAACTGTTTTTT. Protein: CASLPGEKLFF. Together with reference TRBV7-8 and TRBJ1-4, the CDR3 gives the full variable domain: GAGVSQSPRYKVAKRGQDVALRCDPISGHVSLFWYQQALGQGPEFLTYFQNEAQLDKSGLPSDRFFAERPEGSVSTLKIQRTQQEDSAVYLCASLPGEKLFFGSGTQLSVL.

The gene calls are TRBV20-1 and TRBJ1-2; D is possibly TRBD1 (6 bases). Germline CDR1 DFQATT, CDR2 SNEGSKA (reference sequence). Between the trimmed V and J ends, which lost 6 bases and 6 bases, there was a span of 14 bases. The CDR3 has 12 residues. CDR3 DNA sequence: TGCAGTGCCGGGGGGGCCTCGGATGGCTACACCTTC. Its translation is CSAGGASDGYTF.

This clonotype was found a few times. The chain combines TRBV10-2 with TRBJ2-5; the match to TRBD2 covers 9 bases. Germline V gives CDR1 WSHSY, CDR2 SAAADI. The ends lost 0 bases at V and 5 bases at J; junction bases unmatched: 10. The CDR3 consists of 17 residues. The CDR3 nucleotides read TGCGCCAGCAGTGAGTCGATGGGACTAGCAGGGGCGGAGACCCAGTACTTC. It specifies CASSESMGLAGAETQYF.

The sample holds many counts of this clonotype. The genes are TRBV20-1 and TRBJ1-4; D is unresolved. The V end was cut by 2 bases, the J end by 5 bases, with 9 bases between. The CDR3 runs 13 residues. Looked up from germline, CDR1 is DFQATT and CDR2 is SNEGSKA (reference sequence). The CDR3 nucleotides are TGCAGTGCTAGAAAGGCTTTCAATGAAAAACTGTTTTTT. Its translation: CSARKAFNEKLFF.

This rearrangement joins TRBV28 to TRBJ2-2, with D possibly matching TRBD2 (5 bases). The CDR3 is made up of 13 amino acids. Trimming took off 5 bases at V and 4 bases at J, with 8 bases between the two ends. Germline V lookup: CDR1 MDHEN, CDR2 SYDVKM. CDR3 DNA: TGTGCCAGCAGTCGGACTCGCACCGGGGAGCTGTTTTTT. It is translated as CASSRTRTGELFF.

This clonotype was seen a few times. This rearrangement joins TRBV20-1 to TRBJ1-5, with 9 bases lining up with TRBD1. Germline V lookup: CDR1 DFQATT, CDR2 SNEGSKA (reference sequence). The CDR3 covers 15 residues. The V gene end was trimmed by 0 bases and the J gene end by 4 bases; junction bases not matched to a gene: 4. Here the CDR3 reads CSARDRGQGNQPQHF. As DNA, the CDR3 is TGCAGTGCTAGAGATCGGGGACAGGGTAATCAGCCCCAGCATTTT.

This clonotype has only a few counts. With only one base between it and a far larger clone, this is likely a read error. V gene TRBV7-2 combines with J gene TRBJ2-7, with D uncertain. The germline V and J ends were trimmed by 2 bases and 5 bases, with 7 bases remaining between them. Germline V lookup: CDR1 SGHTA, CDR2 FQGNSA. The CDR3 loop spans 12 amino acids. CDR3 loop: CASSLNSHEQYF. Written as DNA, the CDR3 is TGTGCCAGCAGCTTAAATTCCCACGAGCAGTACTTC.

The CDR3, as DNA: TGTGCCAGCAGCGACGACAGGCAAGCGGCTTTCTTT. Translating it yields CASSDDRQAAFF. V gene TRBV7-9 combines with J gene TRBJ1-1, with D possibly being TRBD1 (6 bases). This CDR3 has 12 amino acids. V shed 5 bases and J shed 11 bases, with 15 bases lying between them. Germline values: CDR1 SEHNR, CDR2 FQNEAQ (reference sequence).

This clonotype was detected ten times or more. V usage is TRBV7-9 and J usage is TRBJ2-5; D unclear. The V gene's germline CDR1 is SEHNR and CDR2 FQNEAQ (reference sequence). This CDR3 is 14 amino acids long. The V end lost 1 base, the J end lost 6 bases, and 12 bases lay between the germline ends. For the CDR3, the DNA is TGTGCCAGCAGCTTAGGATCAGGACCCCAGACCCAGTACTTC. This translates into CASSLGSGPQTQYF.

As concerns this clonotype: One junction end disagrees with the germline gene, perhaps due to a read error. The rearrangement joins TRBV10-2 to TRBJ2-7; 11 nucleotides agree with TRBD2. Germline-derived CDR1 and CDR2 are WSHSY and SAAADI. There are 18 residues in the CDR3. Here the CDR3 DNA reads TGTGCCATCAGTGCTAGAGAATTTATGGCTAGCGGGGGGTACGAGCAGTACTTC. Its protein is CAISAREFMASGGYEQYF.

V gene TRBV12-3 or TRBV12-4 combines with J gene TRBJ1-2; possible D gene TRBD1, 6 bases. The ends were cut back, 6 bases at V and 4 bases at J, with 15 bases in the middle. This CDR3 region has 14 residues. The CDR3 protein is CASSRYRDGYGYTF. The CDR3 coding sequence is TGTGCCAGCAGCAGGTACAGGGATGGCTATGGCTACACCTTC.

The gene calls are TRBV11-2 and TRBJ2-5; 10 bases are shared with TRBD1. The CDR3 has 16 amino acids. V was clipped by 3 bases and J by 0 bases; unmatched bases: 4. Germline CDR1 is SGHAT and CDR2 is FQNNGV. This CDR3 reads CASSLGQGRHQETQYF. CDR3 DNA sequence: TGTGCCAGCAGCTTGGGACAGGGGCGACACCAAGAGACCCAGTACTTC.

This clonotype appeared a few times. The chain employs TRBV3-1 and TRBJ2-7; the match to TRBD1 covers 7 bases. The V gene end was trimmed by 1 base and the J gene end by 4 bases; junction bases not matched to a gene: 7. This CDR3 contains 15 residues. Germline lookup yields CDR1 LGHDT and CDR2 YNNKEL (reference sequence). Written as DNA, the CDR3 is TGTGCCAGCAGCCAAGTCCCGCAGGGGGAATACGAGCAGTACTTC. This gives the protein CASSQVPQGEYEQYF.

V usage is TRBV20-1 and J usage is TRBJ2-7; 13 bases agree with TRBD2. The CDR3 is 16 residues long. In germline, CDR1 is DFQATT, CDR2 SNEGSKA (reference sequence). V dropped 5 bases and J dropped 6; count of bases not matched to a gene: 13. The chain's CDR3 is CSAYWGNRLAGGEQYF. In nucleotides, the CDR3 is TGCAGTGCTTATTGGGGGAATCGACTAGCGGGGGGCGAGCAGTACTTC.